This T cell receptor beta chain was captured in a study of blood T cell repertoires in COVID-19. Across the study: Acute and convalescent COVID-19 specimens originated in the United States, Italy and Spain. Nucleic acid was either cDNA or gDNA, and it came from T cells, B-cell-depleted T cells, or PBMCs.

V shed 2 bases, J shed 0 bases, and the junction held 7 bases outside the gene matches. Per germline, CDR1 LGHNA and CDR2 YNFKEQ. There are 16 residues in the CDR3. Only in-frame clones appear in the TCRdb table, and some are missing; sequencing was by immunoSEQ multiplex PCR. The data show under 200,000 clones, less than 90% seen once. The gene calls are TRBV4-2 and TRBJ2-7, with 7 bases identical to TRBD1. The receptor was derived from a man aged 18 to 29 with active or convalescent COVID-19. Sequencing was done on a sample of peripheral blood. The CDR3 here is CASSQLGQPSSYEQYF. Here the CDR3 DNA reads TGTGCCAGCAGCCAACTGGGACAGCCTAGCTCCTACGAGCAGTACTTC.